Shown below are 25 T cell receptor beta chains from a single sample sequenced in a study of blood T cell repertoires in COVID-19. Sequenced by immunoSEQ multiplex PCR; TCRdb stores in-frame clones only, minus some. The table lists 350,000 to 400,000 clones, 88% of them singletons. The source material was PBMCs or T cells enriched from blood (not recorded which). These receptors were collected from a woman aged 25-40 years with acute COVID-19.

This rearrangement joins TRBV27 to TRBJ2-1; perhaps TRBD1 as D (5 bases). This CDR3 comprises 16 residues. With 2 bases removed from V and 4 bases from J, the gap between germline ends came to 15 bases. Germline CDR1 MNHEY, CDR2 SMNVEV (reference sequence). Here the CDR3 reads CASSLPDSGLYNEQFF. CDR3 nucleotide sequence: TGTGCCAGCAGTTTACCCGACAGTGGATTATACAATGAGCAGTTCTTC.

The chain couples TRBV6-5 to TRBJ2-1; TRBD1 agrees at 10 bases. The CDR3 is 14 residues long. Germline CDR1 and CDR2: MNHEY and SVGAGI. V was pared by 6 bases and J by 9 bases, with 8 bases of the junction left unmatched. Here the CDR3 reads CASSPGTGVGEQFF. DNA for the CDR3: TGTGCCAGCAGCCCAGGGACAGGGGTGGGTGAGCAGTTCTTC.

The J gene is TRBJ1-2, the V gene TRBV9, with D possibly TRBD1 on 6 matching bases. This CDR3 region has 16 residues. Deletions cut 6 bases from V and 3 bases from J, with 21 bases between. CDR1 is SGDLS and CDR2 is YYNGEE in the germline V gene. The CDR3 here is CASKRNRAGPDYGYTF. The CDR3 nucleotides are TGTGCCAGCAAGAGGAACAGGGCCGGCCCCGACTATGGCTACACCTTC.

The CDR3 DNA reads TGTGCCAGTAGTACTAGACTGACCGGGAACACCATATATTTT. Its protein product is CASSTRLTGNTIYF. This chain connects TRBV19 to TRBJ1-3; D is unclear. Germline loops: CDR1 LNHDA, CDR2 SQIVND (reference sequence). Between the trimmed V and J ends, which lost 4 bases and 7 bases, there was a span of 14 bases. This CDR3 spans 14 amino acids.

To note about this clone: Other DNA sequences within the sample encode an identical CDR3. This rearrangement joins TRBV6-5 to TRBJ1-1, with TRBD1 matching 8 bases. Germline V gene lookup returns CDR1 MNHEY and CDR2 SVGAGI. The V gene end was trimmed by 5 bases and the J gene end by 1 base; junction bases not matched to a gene: 3. CDR3 length: 14 residues. The chain's CDR3 is CASSRTGPNTEAFF. DNA of the CDR3: TGTGCCAGCAGTCGGACAGGGCCGAACACTGAAGCTTTCTTT.

This chain connects TRBV6-2 or TRBV6-3 to TRBJ1-6; 8 bases map to TRBD1. Looked up from germline, CDR1 is MNHEY and CDR2 is SVGEGT. V shed 4 bases and J 9 bases; nucleotides not matched to a gene: 8. This CDR3 is 15 amino acids long. The CDR3 is CASSLNTGGSSPLHF. The CDR3 nucleotides are TGTGCCAGCAGTTTGAACACAGGGGGAAGTTCACCCCTCCACTTT.

The chain uses TRBV10-1 and TRBJ2-7; 9 bases are a match to TRBD1. Looked up from germline, CDR1 is WNHNN and CDR2 is SYGVQD (reference sequence). This CDR3 has 15 residues. V shed 8 bases and J 4 bases; nucleotides not matched to a gene: 12. CDR3 sequence (DNA): TGCGCCAGCGCGCAGGGGGACAGGGAAGGATACGAGCAGTACTTC. Residues: CASAQGDREGYEQYF.

This sequence joins TRBV4-1 and TRBJ1-3, with 9 nucleotides matching TRBD1. Per germline, CDR1 MGHRA and CDR2 YSYEKL. The CDR3 runs to 18 residues. The V segment lost 2 bases and the J segment 4 bases; nucleotides outside the gene matches: 12. CDR3 nucleotides: TGCGCCAGCAGCCAACCAAGGACCGGGACAGGGATCGGAAACACCATATATTTT. It specifies CASSQPRTGTGIGNTIYF.

The J gene is TRBJ1-6, the V gene TRBV27, with D unclear. V was pared by 3 bases and J by 8 bases, with 11 bases between. This CDR3 is built from 14 residues. From germline, CDR1 is MNHEY and CDR2 SMNVEV (reference sequence). The CDR3 spells CASSFYSGHSPLHF. Here the CDR3 DNA reads TGTGCCAGCAGTTTTTACAGCGGTCATTCACCCCTCCACTTT.

J is TRBJ2-7 and V is TRBV13; 8 positions agree with TRBD2. The CDR3 extends over 16 amino acids. V lost 2 bases, J lost 1 base, and 7 bases stayed unmatched. Germline values: CDR1 PRHDT, CDR2 FYEKMQ (reference sequence). In nucleotides, the CDR3 is TGTGCCAGCAGCTTAAAACGGGGGGGCCGGTCCTACGAGCAGTACTTC. Its translation: CASSLKRGGRSYEQYF.

The V and J genes are TRBV24-1 and TRBJ2-1; 12 bases line up with TRBD2. V lost 4 bases, J lost 0 bases, and 3 bases stayed unmatched. From germline, CDR1 is KGHDR and CDR2 SFDVKD. This CDR3 has 17 residues. For the CDR3, the DNA is TGTGCCACCAGTGAGTCGGGACTAGCGGGCTCCTACAATGAGCAGTTCTTC. This gives the protein CATSESGLAGSYNEQFF.

The J gene is TRBJ2-1, the V gene TRBV27, with a tentative D call TRBD1 (5 bases). Germline loops: CDR1 MNHEY, CDR2 SMNVEV (reference sequence). The CDR3 is made up of 14 amino acids. V was pared by 5 bases and J by 6 bases, with 14 bases between. CDR3 sequence (DNA): TGTGCCAGCAGTGGGGCAGGGCTCTTCAATGAGCAGTTCTTC. Residues: CASSGAGLFNEQFF.

This chain joins TRBV30 and TRBJ2-7, with a weak D call TRBD2 (6 bases). The CDR3 length is 12 residues. From germline, CDR1 is GTSNPN and CDR2 SVGIG (reference sequence). Between the trimmed V and J ends, which lost 2 bases and 3 bases, there was a span of 8 bases. CDR3 bases: TGTGCCTGGAGTCGGGACTTCTACGAGCAGTACTTC. It codes for CAWSRDFYEQYF.

This clone was seen only once. The gene calls are TRBV21-1 and TRBJ1-1; the table assigns TRBD1, which was not confirmed against the DNA. TRBV21-1 is shown as a pseudogene. The CDR3 is 13 residues long. The CDR3 DNA follows: TGTGCCATAGTTAGACAGTTGAACACTGAAGCTTTCTTT. Protein: CAIVRQLNTEAFF.

This chain uses TRBV9 with TRBJ1-1; 8 nucleotides line up with TRBD1. Trimming took 3 bases from V and 1 from J; bases not matched to a gene: 8. Germline V gives CDR1 SGDLS, CDR2 YYNGEE. CDR3 length: 16 amino acids. CDR3 in DNA: TGTGCCAGCAGCGGCGACAGGGGTCGGGGGAACACTGAAGCTTTCTTT. Residues: CASSGDRGRGNTEAFF.

This rearrangement joins TRBV5-1 to TRBJ2-7, with D perhaps matching TRBD2 (6 bases). The CDR3 covers 15 residues. V was shortened by 0 bases and J by 1 base, with 11 bases between the two germline ends. Germline V lookup: CDR1 SGHRS, CDR2 YFSETQ. DNA of the CDR3: TGCGCCAGCAGCTTGGTACCCGGGGGATCCTACGAGCAGTACTTC. Its translation: CASSLVPGGSYEQYF.

This clone occurred a few times. The chain joins TRBV2 to TRBJ1-6; tentatively, D is TRBD1 (6 bases). V was cut by 6 bases and J by 6 bases, with 9 bases left in between. The CDR3 runs to 13 residues. The germline V gene encodes CDR1 SNHLY and CDR2 FYNNEI. In nucleotides, the CDR3 is TGTGCCAGCAGGTTGGACAGTAATTCACCCCTCCACTTT. Amino acids: CASRLDSNSPLHF.

This clone was seen only a few times. The V call is TRBV13, the J call TRBJ1-6; D remains ambiguous. The CDR3 has 18 residues. Per germline, CDR1 PRHDT and CDR2 FYEKMQ (reference sequence). Trimming shortened V by 4 bases and J by 5 bases, and 21 bases separated the two germline ends. Written as DNA, the CDR3 is TGTGCCAGCAGCTCGGCGGCGGGTTCGCTTAATGATAATTCACCCCTCCACTTT. This gives the protein CASSSAAGSLNDNSPLHF. The complete variable domain, with remaining parts taken from reference TRBV13 and TRBJ1-6, reads AAGVIQSPRHLIKEKRETATLKCYPIPRHDTVYWYQQGPGQDPQFLISFYEKMQSDKGSIPDRFSAQQFSDYHSELNMSSLELGDSALYFCASSSAAGSLNDNSPLHFGNGTRLTVT.

V gene TRBV7-2 combines with J gene TRBJ2-7; D is uncertain. CDR1 and CDR2 (germline): SGHTA, FQGNSA. The CDR3 runs to 14 residues. V lost 1 base, J lost 2 bases, and 9 bases lay in between. This CDR3 is CASSLGQATYEQYF. DNA for the CDR3: TGTGCCAGCAGCTTAGGGCAGGCGACCTACGAGCAGTACTTC.

This clone was seen just once. The chain joins TRBV19 to TRBJ2-2; weak D call: TRBD1 (6 bases). The CDR3 extends over 13 amino acids. Germline CDR1 LNHDA, CDR2 SQIVND (reference sequence). Trimming removed 4 bases from V and 6 bases from J, with 9 bases in between. The DNA of the CDR3 is TGTGCCAGTAGTAGGGACATTCCCGGGGAGCTGTTTTTT. Its protein is CASSRDIPGELFF.

V usage is TRBV10-3 and J usage is TRBJ2-5; the match to TRBD2 covers 7 bases. The CDR3 totals 14 residues. Germline-derived CDR1 and CDR2 are ENHRY and SYGVKD. The V gene end was trimmed by 4 bases and the J gene end by 2 bases; junction bases not matched to a gene: 4. In nucleotides, the CDR3 is TGTGCCATCAGTGGCGGCGGGGGTCAAGAGACCCAGTACTTC. Its protein is CAISGGGGQETQYF.

The V gene is TRBV5-6, the J gene TRBJ2-7; the match to TRBD1 covers 7 bases. Germline V CDR1 and CDR2: SGHDT, YYEEEE. The CDR3 sequence is 14 residues long. After removal of 1 base from V and 3 bases from J, the junction contained 4 bases not matched to a gene. The CDR3 loop is CASSLWDRYYEQYF. The CDR3 bases are TGTGCCAGCAGCTTGTGGGACAGATACTACGAGCAGTACTTC.

The genes are TRBV6-5 and TRBJ2-1; 11 bases line up with TRBD2. Per the germline V gene, CDR1 is MNHEY and CDR2 is SVGAGI. The CDR3 sequence is 14 residues long. The V segment lost 5 bases and the J segment 4 bases; nucleotides outside the gene matches: 1. In nucleotides, the CDR3 is TGTGCCAGCAGTATAGCGGGGGGGTACAATGAGCAGTTCTTC. Protein product: CASSIAGGYNEQFF.

The rearrangement uses TRBV5-1 and TRBJ2-7, with TRBD1 matching 7 bases. Germline values: CDR1 SGHRS, CDR2 YFSETQ. The CDR3 has 15 residues. V shed 0 bases and J 1 base; nucleotides not matched to a gene: 4. The CDR3 reads CASSLGRQGSYEQYF. CDR3 nucleotides: TGCGCCAGCAGCTTGGGGCGACAGGGATCCTACGAGCAGTACTTC.

This sequence joins TRBV9 and TRBJ2-2; 7 nucleotides match TRBD2. CDR1 and CDR2 from the germline V gene are SGDLS and YYNGEE. V trimming: 4 bases; J trimming: 5 bases; junction bases outside the gene matches: 8. The CDR3 sequence is 15 residues long. CDR3: CASSLKVAGTGELFF. The CDR3 DNA follows: TGTGCCAGCAGCCTCAAGGTAGCGGGTACCGGGGAGCTGTTTTTT.